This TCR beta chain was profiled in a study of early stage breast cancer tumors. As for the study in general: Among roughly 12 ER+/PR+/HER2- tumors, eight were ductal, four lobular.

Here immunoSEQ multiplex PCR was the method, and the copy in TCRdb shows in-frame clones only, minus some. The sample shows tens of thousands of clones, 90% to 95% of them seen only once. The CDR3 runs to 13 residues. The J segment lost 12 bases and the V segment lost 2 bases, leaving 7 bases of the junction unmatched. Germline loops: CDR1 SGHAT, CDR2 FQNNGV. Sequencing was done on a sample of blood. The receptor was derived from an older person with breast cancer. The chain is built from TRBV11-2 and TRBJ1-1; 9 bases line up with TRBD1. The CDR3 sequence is CASSLRQGVDTFF. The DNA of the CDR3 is TGTGCCAGCAGCTTAAGACAGGGGGTGGATACTTTCTTT.